These 20 T cell receptor beta chains were all obtained from the same sample, sequenced in a study of metastatic and nonmetastatic thyroid tumors. TCRdb re-called clones from the PCR reads using MiXCR. The table has around 13,000 clones, 20% to 30% seen once. Every patient was untreated before thyroid surgery. The sequenced sample was blood. The receptors come from a female donor with papillary thyroid cancer or a benign thyroid nodule (not recorded which). Some clones in this sample may be carry-over from other donors' samples.

The rearrangement joins TRBV6-2 or TRBV6-3 to TRBJ2-5; TRBD2 matches 10 bases. This CDR3 has 20 amino acids. Germline assignment: CDR1 MNHEY and CDR2 SVGEGT. Trimming took 2 bases from V and 5 from J; bases not matched to a gene: 20. CDR3 DNA sequence: TGTGCCAGCAGTTACACCCGGATTGTGACTAGCGGGTGGAGTCAGGAGACCCAGTACTTC. It translates to CASSYTRIVTSGWSQETQYF.

This clone appeared many times. The rearrangement uses TRBV3-1 and TRBJ1-1; no reliable D call. The germline gives CDR1 LGHDT, CDR2 YNNKEL (reference sequence). The V end was cut by 3 bases, the J end by 7 bases, with 9 bases between. CDR3 length: 12 residues. This CDR3 reads CASSQLGFEAFF. CDR3 bases: TGTGCCAGCAGCCAGTTAGGGTTTGAAGCTTTCTTT.

This clone was observed at least ten times. A single base separates this from a much larger clone, so it may be a read error. Other DNA sequences in the same sample also yield this CDR3. V usage is TRBV20-1 and J usage is TRBJ2-2; 10 bases are shared with TRBD2. The V and J ends lost 5 bases and 4 bases, in that order; junction bases with no gene match: 13. Germline V lookup: CDR1 DFQATT, CDR2 SNEGSKA (reference sequence). The length of the CDR3 is 17 residues. DNA for the CDR3: TGCAGTGCTCAGGGCCGGTTTGCTAGCGGGGGCACCGGGGAGCTGTTTTTT. This codes for CSAQGRFASGGTGELFF.

Relative to its sample, this clone is medium-sized. The chain uses TRBV7-2 and TRBJ2-1; possible D gene TRBD2, 6 bases. Germline-derived CDR1 and CDR2 are SGHTA and FQGNSA. Trimming pared 5 bases from V and 9 bases from J, leaving 8 bases between. CDR3 size: 11 residues. This CDR3 reads CASSRGSEQFF. CDR3 coding DNA: TGTGCCAGCAGCCGGGGGAGTGAGCAGTTCTTC.

The chain has TRBV20-1 and TRBJ1-1; D is possibly TRBD1 (6 bases). The CDR3 extends over 13 amino acids. Germline values: CDR1 DFQATT, CDR2 SNEGSKA (reference sequence). CDR3 bases: TGCAGCCCGAAAGGGGGATTGAGCACTGAAGCTTTCTTT. Encoded protein: CSPKGGLSTEAFF.

This clone was seen many times. Given a much more abundant clone one base away, this may be a read error. The J gene is TRBJ1-3, the V gene TRBV18; TRBD1 matches 7 bases. Per the germline V gene, CDR1 is KGHSH and CDR2 is LQKENI. This CDR3 is 15 amino acids long. The CDR3 region has the DNA TGTGCCAGCTCCCGACAGGGTTCTGCTGGAAACACCATGTATTTT. Protein sequence: CASSRQGSAGNTMYF.

In its sample, this clone ranks as large. The chain joins TRBV6-5 to TRBJ2-1, with 11 bases lining up with TRBD1. Per germline, CDR1 MNHEY and CDR2 SVGAGI. The CDR3 consists of 15 residues. V dropped 0 bases and J dropped 6; count of bases not matched to a gene: 1. CDR3 in DNA: TGTGCCAGCAGTTACTCCGGGACAGGGGGCAATGAGCAGTTCTTC. Amino acid sequence: CASSYSGTGGNEQFF.

This clone is categorized as medium-sized. The CDR3 is CASSEARRNTEAFF. In DNA, the CDR3 is TGTGCCAGCAGTGAAGCCAGGAGGAACACTGAAGCTTTCTTT. This chain uses TRBV6-1 with TRBJ1-1; D uncertain. Deletions cut 0 bases from V and 1 base from J, with 6 bases between. In germline, CDR1 is MNHNS, CDR2 SASEGT. The CDR3 has 14 residues.

This clone was counted between two and nine times. A read error may explain this, as a much larger clone is one base away. The chain combines TRBV29-1 with TRBJ2-6; D perhaps matches TRBD2 (5 bases). The CDR3 sequence is 14 residues long. Germline assignment: CDR1 SQVTM and CDR2 ANQGSEA. Trimming removed 3 bases at V and 0 bases at J, with 6 bases between. The CDR3 region has the DNA TGCAGCGTTGACGGGGTCTCTGGGGCCAACGTCCTGACTTTC. Its protein product is CSVDGVSGANVLTF.

In this sample, this clone turned up many times. The chain is built from TRBV5-1 and TRBJ2-3, with a weak D call TRBD2 (5 bases). Germline CDR1 reads SGHRS; CDR2 reads YFSETQ. V lost 7 bases, J lost 0 bases, and 9 bases lay in between. The CDR3 is made up of 13 amino acids. In nucleotides, the CDR3 is TGCGCCAGCGGCGAGGGCAGCACAGATACGCAGTATTTT. Amino acids: CASGEGSTDTQYF.

Sample share makes this clone medium-sized. The chain has TRBV6-1 and TRBJ1-1; D might be TRBD1 (5 bases). The CDR3 is 13 residues long. Germline assignment: CDR1 MNHNS and CDR2 SASEGT. The germline V and J ends were trimmed by 3 bases and 3 bases, with 8 bases remaining between them. The CDR3 here is CASSEWGHTEAFF. CDR3 nucleotides: TGTGCCAGCAGTGAGTGGGGACACACTGAAGCTTTCTTT.

This clone was seen a few times. CDR3 region: CASTMTGSSYQPQHF. Here the CDR3 DNA reads TGTGCCAGTACTATGACAGGGTCCTCCTATCAGCCCCAGCATTTT. The rearrangement uses TRBV19 and TRBJ1-5; 7 nucleotides line up with TRBD1. The CDR3 is made up of 15 amino acids. Germline CDR1 LNHDA, CDR2 SQIVND (reference sequence). J gave up 5 bases and V 7 bases, and 11 bases lay outside the gene matches.

This clone was observed once. The CDR3 nucleotides read TGTGCCAGCAGCCAAGATCGGACTCCGTACAATGAGCAGTTCTTC. As protein: CASSQDRTPYNEQFF. V and J are TRBV4-2 and TRBJ2-1, with D possibly TRBD2 on 5 matching bases. This CDR3 contains 15 residues. Trimming took 0 bases from V and 4 from J, leaving 10 bases between them. The germline V gene encodes CDR1 LGHNA and CDR2 YNFKEQ.

This clone counts as medium-sized. V is TRBV19 and J is TRBJ1-2; 10 nucleotides align to TRBD1. V shed 8 bases and J 5 bases; nucleotides not matched to a gene: 2. The CDR3 extends over 12 amino acids. The germline V gene encodes CDR1 LNHDA and CDR2 SQIVND (reference sequence). The CDR3: CASWTGGYGYTF. In DNA form, the CDR3 reads TGTGCCAGTTGGACAGGGGGGTATGGCTACACCTTC.

This clone was seen repeatedly, ten times or more. The chain recombines TRBV7-8 with TRBJ2-3; no firm D call. Germline-derived CDR1 and CDR2 are SGHVS and FQNEAQ. With 5 bases removed from V and 6 bases from J, the gap between germline ends came to 12 bases. This CDR3 has 13 residues. The CDR3 DNA reads as TGTGCCAGCAGCAGGAGTGCTACGGATACGCAGTATTTT. This codes for CASSRSATDTQYF.

A single count supports this clone. This CDR3 reads CASSFRRDRGPSTDTQYF. The CDR3 bases are TGTGCCAGCAGCTTTCGCCGGGACAGGGGCCCTAGCACAGATACGCAGTATTTT. J is TRBJ2-3 and V is TRBV11-1, with TRBD1 identical over 10 bases. This CDR3 contains 18 residues. CDR1 is SGHAT and CDR2 is FQDESV in the germline V gene (reference sequence). Trimming cost V 3 bases and J 0 bases; bases outside gene matches: 9.

This rearrangement joins TRBV19 to TRBJ1-1; 7 bases fit TRBD1. Germline V gene sequence: CDR1 LNHDA, CDR2 SQIVND (reference sequence). The CDR3 consists of 16 residues. J was trimmed by 11 bases and V by 7 bases; bases with no gene match: 22. CDR3: CASTPGPVTGLWEAFF. The CDR3 DNA sequence: TGTGCCAGTACTCCCGGCCCCGTGACAGGGCTATGGGAGGCTTTCTTT.

Ten or more counts support this clone. The chain uses TRBV18 and TRBJ1-5, with D hard to call. The germline gives CDR1 KGHSH, CDR2 LQKENI. The V end was cut by 3 bases, the J end by 2 bases, with 17 bases between. The CDR3 spans 17 residues. The CDR3 here is CASSPPGGGDGNQPQHF. CDR3 DNA sequence: TGTGCCAGCTCACCGCCCGGAGGCGGGGATGGCAATCAGCCCCAGCATTTT. The full variable domain, in which reference TRBV18 and TRBJ1-5 provide the parts outside the CDR3, is NAGVMQNPRHLVRRRGQEARLRCSPMKGHSHVYWYRQLPEEGLKFMVYLQKENIIDESGMPKERFSAEFPKEGPSILRIQQVVRGDSAAYFCASSPPGGGDGNQPQHFGDGTRLSIL.

A note on this clone: This likely comes from a read error, as the CDR3 has no conserved phenylalanine or tryptophan at its end. The chain links TRBV6-1 to TRBJ2-3; weak D call: TRBD1 (6 bases). CDR3 length: 15 amino acids. Per germline, CDR1 MNHNS and CDR2 SASEGT. The ends were cut back, 3 bases at V and 1 base at J, with 11 bases in the middle. The CDR3 sequence is CASSDGSGGTDTQYL. In DNA form, the CDR3 reads TGTGCCAGCAGTGATGGGTCAGGGGGCACAGATACGCAGTATCTT.

The chain employs TRBV5-1 and TRBJ2-7; TRBD1 might be the D (5 bases). The V and J ends lost 2 bases and 6 bases respectively, with 12 bases between them. The CDR3 has 13 amino acids. Germline V gives CDR1 SGHRS, CDR2 YFSETQ. The CDR3 spells CASSLQVNSEQYF. As DNA, the CDR3 is TGCGCCAGCAGCTTACAGGTAAACAGCGAGCAGTACTTC.